This T cell receptor (beta chain) appears in the sequencing data of a study of blood T cell repertoires in COVID-19 (dated by TCRdb to 2020 to 2022). In terms of the full investigation: Samples covering the acute and convalescent phases of COVID-19 were provided by collaborators in the United States, Italy and Spain. The sample metadata nearly always contained a de-identified subject ID, COVID-19 status, age in years and sex. Samples came from the ongoing ImmuneRACE study (first 160 participants) plus 1,254 subjects from 6 global collaborators. The repertoires were made available in a free public database intended to serve as a resource for research on the immune response to SARS-CoV-2. The prospective study material was composed of cDNA or gDNA derived from T cells, B-cell-depleted T cells, or PBMCs. Subjects who had been exposed to COVID-19, were actively infected with it, or had recovered from it provided the deeply sampled blood TCRbeta repertoires that made up the dataset. Where available, HLA class I and class II types were taken from metadata supplied by the sample provider and were not determined by assay-based typing. Study-wide findings and limitations: Clinical and demographic metadata were provided uncurated, with the amount varying by source and participant.

Another Seattle source contributed samples from volunteer blood donors who had recovered from COVID-19. The collaborating institutions used their own protocols to collect whole blood in K2EDTA tubes. Collaborator samples were shipped for TCRbeta analysis as frozen whole blood, isolated PBMCs, or DNA extracted from either sample type. The immunoSEQ Assay, a bias-controlled multiplex PCR, was used to amplify TCRbeta CDR3 regions from genomic DNA. The paper's processing steps were these. Nucleated cell counts per sample were estimated from amplification of reference gene primers within the assay. Sequence reads were collapsed and filtered to measure the absolute abundance of every unique TCRbeta CDR3 rearrangement. Productive Simpson clonality was computed per sample as the square root of Simpson's diversity index over productive rearrangements. Held by TCRdb, this immuneACCESS table contains in-frame sequences only and omits some clones. Under half of the omission traces to an unresolved V gene where checked; the cause of the rest is unknown. The DNA gave D and trimming, while V, J and clone size come from that table. The sample includes 300,000 or so clones, with approximately 87% observed a single time. The ten biggest clones cover less than 1.6% of the sample.

The CDR3 numbers 12 residues from cysteine through phenylalanine. The kept DNA is CDR3 alone, 36 bases in frame from the first base. Trimming removed 3 bases from V and 8 bases from J, leaving 5 bases between the germline ends. According to the germline V gene (reference sequence), CDR1 reads MNHEY and CDR2 reads SMNVEV. Comment on this clone: Its antigen specificity is not known. No much larger clone is present one base from it, and per-base qualities are unavailable.

The specimen was peripheral blood. The sequence was collected from a woman aged 40 to 50 who had recovered from COVID-19. The chain couples TRBV27 to TRBJ1-6, with no confident D gene call. The CDR3 region has the sequence CASSFFDSPLHF. The DNA sequence is as follows: TGTGCCAGCAGTTTCTTCGATTCACCCCTCCACTTT.